The 21 T cell receptor beta chains below come from one sample, sequenced in a study of OX40 agonist ivuxolimab in advanced cancers. Produced via immunoSEQ multiplex PCR; TCRdb's table is partial and in-frame only. This sample has 77,000 or so clones, with about 84% found just once. The sequenced sample was CD4+ or CD8+ T cells sorted from blood, obtained in a trial of the OX40 agonist ivuxolimab. These receptor sequences come from an adult with an advanced solid tumor such as melanoma, head and neck, liver or kidney cancer.

The chain uses TRBV6-5 and TRBJ1-4; D unresolved. Germline V gene sequence: CDR1 MNHEY, CDR2 SVGAGI. V dropped 5 bases and J dropped 1 base, with 8 bases sitting between them. The CDR3 is made up of 14 amino acids. CDR3 sequence: CASSLTGTNEKLFF. Here the CDR3 DNA reads TGTGCCAGCAGTCTCACGGGAACTAATGAAAAACTGTTTTTT.

The chain couples TRBV19 to TRBJ1-1; TRBD1 might be the D (5 bases). The CDR3 has 15 amino acids. Trimming left V 5 bases short and J 2 bases short, with 15 bases between. In germline, CDR1 is LNHDA, CDR2 SQIVND (reference sequence). The DNA of the CDR3 is TGTGCCAGTAGTCCCTCGGGGGGGGGAAACACTGAAGCTTTCTTT. As protein: CASSPSGGGNTEAFF.

The chain links TRBV2 to TRBJ2-1, with 9 nucleotides matching TRBD2. This CDR3 comprises 14 residues. Trimming took 8 bases from V and 2 from J; bases not matched to a gene: 4. Germline CDR1 is SNHLY and CDR2 is FYNNEI. The CDR3 region has the DNA TGTGCCAGCTTTAGCGGGGGAACCTACAATGAGCAGTTCTTC. It translates to CASFSGGTYNEQFF.

V is TRBV6-5 and J is TRBJ2-7; no clear D. V was trimmed by 6 bases and J by 3 bases, leaving 12 bases between them. The CDR3 extends over 13 amino acids. Germline values: CDR1 MNHEY, CDR2 SVGAGI. CDR3 loop: CASSSSTLYEQYF. The CDR3 region has the DNA TGTGCCAGCAGCTCCTCCACCCTCTACGAGCAGTACTTC.

The chain uses TRBV6-5 and TRBJ1-5, with D unclear. Germline V gene data show CDR1 as MNHEY and CDR2 as SVGAGI. V dropped 0 bases and J dropped 7 bases, with 13 bases sitting between them. This CDR3 is 15 amino acids long. The CDR3 here is CASSYSIPVNQPQHF. In DNA form, the CDR3 reads TGTGCCAGCAGTTACTCAATTCCGGTTAACCAGCCCCAGCATTTT.

The chain uses TRBV6-4 and TRBJ2-5, with 15 bases aligning to TRBD2. Germline CDR1 is MRHNA and CDR2 is SNTAGT. CDR3 length: 19 amino acids. V was pared by 6 bases and J by 4 bases, with 15 bases of the junction left unmatched. Here the CDR3 DNA reads TGTGCCAGCAGGGGGACTAGCGGGAGGACTGGCATCTTCGGAGAGACCCAGTACTTC. Its translation: CASRGTSGRTGIFGETQYF.

Written as DNA, the CDR3 is TGTGCCAGCAGCTTAATGCGAAGCGGGACAGGCAATGAGCAGTTCTTC. This translates into CASSLMRSGTGNEQFF. The chain joins TRBV7-8 to TRBJ2-1; possible D gene TRBD1, 8 bases. Germline V gene lookup returns CDR1 SGHVS and CDR2 FQNEAQ. The V end lost 2 bases, the J end lost 6 bases, and 17 bases lay between the germline ends. CDR3 length: 16 amino acids. The variable domain in full, completed from reference TRBV7-8 and TRBJ2-1, reads GAGVSQSPRYKVAKRGQDVALRCDPISGHVSLFWYQQALGQGPEFLTYFQNEAQLDKSGLPSDRFFAERPEGSVSTLKIQRTQQEDSAVYLCASSLMRSGTGNEQFFGPGTRLTVL.

DNA of the CDR3: TGTGCCAGCAGCGTTACAGGGGGCGCCGGGCGGGGTTTCACCGGGGAGCTGTTTTTT. It is translated as CASSVTGGAGRGFTGELFF. This sequence joins TRBV7-3 and TRBJ2-2, with 9 bases aligning to TRBD1. Germline V gene data show CDR1 as SGHTA and CDR2 as FQGTGA. V trimming: 5 bases; J trimming: 4 bases; junction bases outside the gene matches: 17. There are 19 residues in the CDR3.

This rearrangement joins TRBV6-6 to TRBJ2-2; D is unclear. The CDR3 consists of 12 residues. CDR1 MNHNY and CDR2 SVGAGI come from the germline V gene (reference sequence). The ends were cut back, 2 bases at V and 7 bases at J, with 5 bases in the middle. The CDR3, as DNA: TGTGCCAGCAGTTACAGGGTCGGGGAGCTGTTTTTT. Translation gives CASSYRVGELFF.

This chain uses TRBV5-6 with TRBJ1-2; 8 nucleotides match TRBD1. CDR1 SGHDT and CDR2 YYEEEE come from the germline V gene. This CDR3 spans 15 amino acids. J lost 10 bases, V lost 0 bases, and 11 bases had no gene match. For the CDR3, the DNA is TGTGCCAGCAGCTTGGATACAGGGGGTCTCAGCACCTACACCTTC. Amino acids: CASSLDTGGLSTYTF.

This clone was counted a single time. The rearrangement links TRBV29-1 to TRBJ2-5; D unresolved. This CDR3 spans 13 amino acids. CDR1 and CDR2 from the germline V gene are SQVTM and ANQGSEA. V was shortened by 5 bases and J by 4 bases, with 14 bases between the two germline ends. The DNA of the CDR3 is TGCAGCGTTCAACTCCGGATCAGAGAGACCCAGTACTTC. It specifies CSVQLRIRETQYF.

The CDR3 nucleotides are TGTGCCAGCAGTTCCCGCGGACAGGGTCTCTATGGCTACACCTTC. Protein sequence: CASSSRGQGLYGYTF. The V and J genes are TRBV6-5 and TRBJ1-2; 8 bases agree with TRBD1. Germline V gene data show CDR1 as MNHEY and CDR2 as SVGAGI. This CDR3 comprises 15 residues. The V gene end was trimmed by 4 bases and the J gene end by 4 bases; junction bases not matched to a gene: 8.

The gene calls are TRBV28 and TRBJ1-4, with 8 nucleotides matching TRBD1. Germline assignment: CDR1 MDHEN and CDR2 SYDVKM. This CDR3 comprises 15 residues. V lost 2 bases to trimming and J lost 4 bases; unmatched junction nucleotides: 3. CDR3 region: CASSLADRVNEKLFF. In DNA form, the CDR3 reads TGTGCCAGCAGTTTAGCGGACAGGGTTAATGAAAAACTGTTTTTT.

The CDR3 nucleotides are TGTGCCAGCAGTCCTTCCAATCTCCTTAATGAGCAGTTCTTC. Translating it yields CASSPSNLLNEQFF. This chain connects TRBV28 to TRBJ2-1; no definite D call. Per the germline V gene, CDR1 is MDHEN and CDR2 is SYDVKM. The length of the CDR3 is 14 residues. V was clipped by 5 bases and J by 7 bases, with 15 bases between them.

This chain connects TRBV29-1 to TRBJ2-5; no clear D gene. The CDR3 covers 11 residues. V shed 3 bases and J shed 7 bases, with 9 bases lying between them. Germline V gene data show CDR1 as SQVTM and CDR2 as ANQGSEA. CDR3 sequence reads: CSVEPGGTQYF. The CDR3 region has the DNA TGCAGCGTTGAGCCAGGTGGGACCCAGTACTTC.

The CDR3 DNA reads as TGTGCCATCAGTGGCCGGACAGGGGGCGCGGACACTGAAGCTTTCTTT. Protein: CAISGRTGGADTEAFF. The chain employs TRBV10-3 and TRBJ1-1, with 11 bases that match TRBD1. The CDR3 totals 16 residues. V shed 4 bases and J 3 bases; nucleotides not matched to a gene: 7. Germline lookup yields CDR1 ENHRY and CDR2 SYGVKD.

V and J are TRBV27 and TRBJ1-4; D is uncertain. Germline assignment: CDR1 MNHEY and CDR2 SMNVEV (reference sequence). The V and J ends lost 7 bases and 4 bases respectively, with 22 bases between them. The CDR3 has 17 amino acids. CDR3 residues: CASILFRPFAGNEKLFF. The CDR3 nucleotides read TGTGCCAGCATTCTCTTCAGGCCCTTTGCGGGTAATGAAAAACTGTTTTTT.

The CDR3 DNA follows: TGTGCCAGCAGCTTGGCCTCACTAGCGGTCACAGATACGCAGTATTTT. It specifies CASSLASLAVTDTQYF. The rearrangement uses TRBV5-4 and TRBJ2-3, with TRBD2 identical over 8 bases. Unmatched junction bases numbered 5, after V lost 0 bases and J lost 2 bases. The CDR3 spans 16 residues. Germline loops: CDR1 SGHNT, CDR2 YYREEE (reference sequence).

The chain couples TRBV18 to TRBJ2-5; D is undetermined. Looked up from germline, CDR1 is KGHSH and CDR2 is LQKENI. The CDR3 sequence is 13 residues long. The germline V and J ends were trimmed by 3 bases and 5 bases, with 10 bases remaining between them. CDR3 coding DNA: TGTGCCAGCTCACCCGGAGTGGGGGAGACCCAGTACTTC. This sequence encodes CASSPGVGETQYF.

CDR3 nucleotide sequence: TGTGCCAGCAGCTCACAGGGGAGCACAGATACGCAGTATTTT. Amino acids: CASSSQGSTDTQYF. V and J are TRBV5-4 and TRBJ2-3, with 7 bases that match TRBD1. With 3 bases clipped from V and 0 bases from J, the junction kept 1 base outside the gene matches. The CDR3 length is 14 residues. CDR1 and CDR2 from the germline V gene are SGHNT and YYREEE (reference sequence).

Note on this clone: A junction end diverges from the germline sequence, so it may reflect a read error. The chain links TRBV7-2 to TRBJ2-5; 8 bases fit TRBD2. Per the germline V gene, CDR1 is SGHTA and CDR2 is FQGNSA. The length of the CDR3 is 13 residues. DNA of the CDR3: TGTGCCAGCAGCTTAGTTTCGGGGGGGATAACAGACTTC. Its translation: CASSLVSGGITDF.